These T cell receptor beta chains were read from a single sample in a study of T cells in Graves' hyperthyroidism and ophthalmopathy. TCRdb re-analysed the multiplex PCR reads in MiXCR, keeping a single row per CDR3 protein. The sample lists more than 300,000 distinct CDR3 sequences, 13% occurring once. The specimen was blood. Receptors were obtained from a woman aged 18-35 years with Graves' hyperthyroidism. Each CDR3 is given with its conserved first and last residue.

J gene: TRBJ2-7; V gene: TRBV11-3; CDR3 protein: CASSLTLAGGYEQYF
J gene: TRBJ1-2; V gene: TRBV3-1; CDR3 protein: CASSQQGFSNYGYTF
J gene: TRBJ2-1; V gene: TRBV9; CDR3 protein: CASSVVGVGGNEQFF
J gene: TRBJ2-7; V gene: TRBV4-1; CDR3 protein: CASSQGGTGVYEQYF
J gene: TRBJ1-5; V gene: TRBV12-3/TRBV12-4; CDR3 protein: CASSFGEVQPQHF
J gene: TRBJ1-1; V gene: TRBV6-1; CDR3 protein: CASSSGQLMNTEAFF
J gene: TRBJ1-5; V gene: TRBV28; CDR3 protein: CASLRQEFNQPQHF
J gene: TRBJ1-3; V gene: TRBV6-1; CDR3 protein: CASSDNRLRDSGNTIYF
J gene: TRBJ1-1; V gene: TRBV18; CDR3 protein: CASSPQARTEAFF
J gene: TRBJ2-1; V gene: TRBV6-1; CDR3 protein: CASSPTANEQFF
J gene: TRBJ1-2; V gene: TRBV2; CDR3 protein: CATSPTQPVWGYTF
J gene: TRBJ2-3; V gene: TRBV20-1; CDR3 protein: CSAVPAGGTDTQYF
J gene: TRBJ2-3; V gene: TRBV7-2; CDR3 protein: CASSLLSGRADTQYF
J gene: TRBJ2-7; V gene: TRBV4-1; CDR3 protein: CASSQGLSGTGLYEQYF
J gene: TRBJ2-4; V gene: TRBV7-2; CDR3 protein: CASGGQAKNIQYF
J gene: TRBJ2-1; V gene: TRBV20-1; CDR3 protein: CSAPHLTGGPVEQFF
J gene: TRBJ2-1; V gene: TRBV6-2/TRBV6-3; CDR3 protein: CASRLADEDEQFF
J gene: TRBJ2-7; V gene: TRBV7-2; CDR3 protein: CASSPGLARGAYEQYF
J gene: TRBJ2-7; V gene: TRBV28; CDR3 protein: CASSPTIAHLGEQYF
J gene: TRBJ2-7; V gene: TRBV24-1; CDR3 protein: CATSDPTSGTDEQYF
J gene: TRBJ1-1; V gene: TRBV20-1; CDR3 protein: CSASQFMNTEAFF
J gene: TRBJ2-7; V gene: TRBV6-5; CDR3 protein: CASDDGTGTYEQYF
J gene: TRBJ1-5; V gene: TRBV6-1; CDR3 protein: CASSLNSNQPQHF
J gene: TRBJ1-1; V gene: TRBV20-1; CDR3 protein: CSARIAGLNTEAFF
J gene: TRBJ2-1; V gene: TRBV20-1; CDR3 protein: CSARSRGAYNEQFF
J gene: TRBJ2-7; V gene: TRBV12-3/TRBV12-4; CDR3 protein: CASTPDRGHEQYF
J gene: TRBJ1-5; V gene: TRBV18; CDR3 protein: CASSTGLQGQPQHF
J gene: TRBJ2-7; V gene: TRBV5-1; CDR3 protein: CASSLDSTTTYEQYF
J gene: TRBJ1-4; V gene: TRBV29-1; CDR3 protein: CSAAGTDEKLFF
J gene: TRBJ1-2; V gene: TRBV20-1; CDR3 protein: CSASSRGAYGYTF
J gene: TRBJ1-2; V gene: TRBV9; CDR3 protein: CASSVSSASFGGYTF
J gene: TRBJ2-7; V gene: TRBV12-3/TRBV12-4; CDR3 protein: CASSLGGDRVNEQYF
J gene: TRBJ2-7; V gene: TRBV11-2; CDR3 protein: CASSLGEFYEQYF
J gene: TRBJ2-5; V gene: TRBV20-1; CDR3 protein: CSARLRGLAGGRAQYF
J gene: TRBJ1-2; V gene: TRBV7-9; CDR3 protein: CASSPVAFNYGYTF
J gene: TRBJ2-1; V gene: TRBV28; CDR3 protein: CASSLLPGGGGFNEQFF
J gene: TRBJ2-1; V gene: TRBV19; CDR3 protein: CASSMIEAGGQNEQFF
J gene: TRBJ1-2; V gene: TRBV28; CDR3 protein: CASSLYGTGSTANYGYTF
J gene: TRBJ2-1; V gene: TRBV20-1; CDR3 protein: CSASSSGRTYNEQFF
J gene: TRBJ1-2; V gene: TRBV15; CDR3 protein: CATSRDVGTLGYTF
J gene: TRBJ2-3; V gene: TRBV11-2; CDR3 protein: CASSLLRGAKTDTQYF
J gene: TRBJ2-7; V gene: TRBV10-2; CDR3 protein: CASGPIPYEQYF
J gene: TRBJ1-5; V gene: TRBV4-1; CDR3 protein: CASSPLLPPLGDQPQHF